This TCR beta chain derives from a study of blood T cell repertoires in COVID-19 (dated by TCRdb to 2018 to 2021). Regarding the complete study: Samples covering the acute and convalescent phases of COVID-19 were provided by collaborators in the United States, Italy and Spain. The material from the prospective study consisted of cDNA or gDNA derived from T cells, B-cell-depleted T cells, or PBMCs. Deeply sampled blood TCRbeta repertoires from subjects exposed to, actively infected with, or recovered from COVID-19 were included in the dataset. The repertoires were made available in a free public database intended to serve as a resource for research on the immune response to SARS-CoV-2. Samples were obtained from the ongoing ImmuneRACE study (first 160 participants) and from about 1,300 subjects provided by 6 global collaborators. Sample metadata almost always included a de-identified subject ID, COVID-19 status, age in years and sex. Where HLA class I and class II types were available, the types were taken from metadata supplied by the sample provider, not from assay-based typing. The paper as a whole reports these results and caveats: How much clinical and demographic metadata was included differed by source and by participant, and the metadata was provided uncurated.

Notes on this clone: It has no known antigen specificity. Base quality data are lacking; no much larger clone is found one base away.

Each collaborating institution followed its own protocols to collect whole blood in K2EDTA tubes. Collaborator samples were shipped for TCRbeta analysis as frozen whole blood, isolated PBMCs, or DNA extracted from either sample type. TCRbeta CDR3 regions were amplified from genomic DNA using the immunoSEQ Assay, a bias-controlled multiplex PCR. In the source study's methods: The number of nucleated cells in each sample was estimated from the amplification of reference gene primers within the assay. Sequence reads were collapsed and filtered to measure the absolute abundance of every unique TCRbeta CDR3 rearrangement. Productive Simpson clonality was computed per sample as the square root of Simpson's diversity index over productive rearrangements. TCRdb's version of the immuneACCESS table is confined to in-frame rearrangements and falls short of the full clone set. An unresolved V gene accounts for under half of the shortfall where checked; the remainder is of unknown origin. D and trimming come from the DNA, and the V and J calls and clone size come from that table. This sample lists 120,000 or so clones; 85% to 90% were detected once. The ten biggest clones cover over 20% of the sample.

The TCR was taken from a woman aged 80 or over with acute or convalescent COVID-19. Specimen: peripheral blood.

The nucleotide sequence reads as follows: TGTGCCAGCAGCTTAACGTGGACAGGGAGCAATCAGCCCCAGCATTTT. The encoded protein is CASSLTWTGSNQPQHF. The chain is assembled from TRBV7-8 and TRBJ1-5, and TRBD1 matches 8 of the central bases. The germline V gene specifies SGHVS as CDR1 and FQNEAQ as CDR2. Ends trimmed: V by 2 bases, J by 1 base; bases unmatched to a gene: 4. The CDR3 holds 16 amino acids from the cysteine to the phenylalanine. Only the CDR3 portion is preserved as DNA: 48 bases, with reading frame beginning at the first base.